A selection of T cell receptor beta chains follows, all from one sample in a study of spatial heterogeneity in lung cancer. TCRdb ran MiXCR on the 5' RACE reads and lists one entry per CDR3 protein. The sample includes some 21,000 distinct CDR3 sequences, roughly 4.6% of them seen just once. Material: PBMCs, obtained at surgery. These TCRs come from a male donor with early-stage non-small cell lung cancer. The CDR3 runs from the conserved cysteine through the conserved F or W. A D gene is named only where the DNA matches it firmly. Clone size appears in some rows only: once, few, many, or a class for an expanded clone.

abundance,d_gene,j_gene,v_gene,CDR3nt,CDR3aa
few,.,TRBJ2-3,TRBV20-1,TGCAGTGCTAGAGCGGGGACAGATACGCAGTATTTT,CSARAGTDTQYF
many,.,TRBJ1-1,TRBV15,TGTGCCACCAGCAGGAAAGACAAGAACACTGAAGCTTTCTTT,CATSRKDKNTEAFF
many,.,TRBJ1-1,TRBV19,TGTGCCAGTAGCGGGGGTGCCGGCACTGAAGCTTTCTTT,CASSGGAGTEAFF
many,.,TRBJ2-1,TRBV7-8,TGTGCCGGTGGAGCGAGTCGCAGGAATGAGCAGTTCTTC,CAGGASRRNEQFF
many,TRBD1,TRBJ1-2,TRBV6-2/TRBV6-3,TGTGCCAGCAGTCCTACGGACAGGGCGAATGGCTACACCTTC,CASSPTDRANGYTF
many,TRBD2,TRBJ2-3,TRBV9,TGTGCCAGCAGCGTAGACTGGACTAGCGGGGCAGATACGCAGTATTTT,CASSVDWTSGADTQYF
medium-sized,TRBD2,TRBJ2-7,TRBV3-1,TGTGCCAGCAGAAGCGGGGGAGCTAACGAGCAGTACTTC,CASRSGGANEQYF
large,.,TRBJ2-7,TRBV28,TGTGCCAGCAGTTTAGGAGTCCACTACGAGCAGTACTTC,CASSLGVHYEQYF
medium-sized,.,TRBJ1-4,TRBV19,TGTGCCAGTAGGAACCAGGGGTTGCCTAATGAAAAACTGTTTTTT,CASRNQGLPNEKLFF
many,TRBD2,TRBJ2-3,TRBV20-1,TGCAGTGCTAGACCCGGACTAGCGGGATCCACAGATACGCAGTATTTT,CSARPGLAGSTDTQYF
many,.,TRBJ2-1,TRBV7-8,TGTGCCAGCAGTAACAATGAGCAGTTCTTC,CASSNNEQFF
many,TRBD2,TRBJ2-1,TRBV28,TGTGCCAGCAGTCCTAGCGGGGGCACGAGCTCCTACAATGAGCAGTTCTTC,CASSPSGGTSSYNEQFF
many,.,TRBJ1-6,TRBV12-3/TRBV12-4,TGTGCCAGCAGTTTAATCGAGCAGGCCAGCTCCTATAATTCACCCCTCCACTTT,CASSLIEQASSYNSPLHF
.,.,TRBJ2-1,TRBV7-3,TGTGCCAGCAGCTTAATACAGGGACGAGGAAATGAGCAGTTCTTC,CASSLIQGRGNEQFF
many,.,TRBJ2-3,TRBV10-1,TGCGCCAGCAGTGAGGAGGGAGTGGATACGCAGTATTTT,CASSEEGVDTQYF